This TCR beta chain is drawn from a study of naive and memory T cell subsets. Whole-study results and caveats: In naive cells, over 90% of TCR sequences were seen only once. A few larger clonotypes appeared in naive repertoires, especially CD8, possibly memory cells re-expressing CD45RA.

Two oligonucleotides, mixed equimolar, formed the beta constant-region primer covering TRBC1 and TRBC2. The ligated cDNA underwent four PCR rounds using SP2 and nested alpha and beta constant-region primers. MiXCR, run by TCRdb on the UMI-ligation and nested PCR reads, gives a single entry per CDR3 protein. The data hold 130,000 to 150,000 distinct CDR3 sequences, with roughly 23% observed a single time. V was clipped by 5 bases and J by 7 bases, with 11 bases between them. The CDR3 covers 12 residues. CDR1 and CDR2 (germline): SGHTA, FQGNSA. As for this clonotype: Its specificity is not known.

The chain carries TRBV7-2 and TRBJ1-1, with a weak D call TRBD1 (6 bases). The sequence derives from a human donor in good health. The sample comprised naive CD4+ T cells from blood. CDR3 in amino acids: CASSHGQFEAFF. For the CDR3, the DNA is TGTGCCAGCAGCCACGGACAGTTTGAAGCTTTCTTT.